This entry describes one T cell receptor (beta chain). This specimen belongs to a study of blood T cell repertoires in COVID-19. Losses at the gene ends were 5 bases for V and 4 bases for J; bases not matched to a gene: 4. CDR1 is SEHNR, CDR2 FQNEAQ, per germline (reference sequence). The CDR3 consists of 16 residues. Generated by immunoSEQ multiplex PCR, the TCRdb table keeps only in-frame clones and is missing some. Here the sample spans 250,000 to 350,000 clones, approximately 83% being singletons. The sequence came from a person aged 65 to 85 with COVID-19, enrolled during active disease. The specimen was peripheral blood. V and J are TRBV7-9 and TRBJ2-3; TRBD2 agrees at 15 bases. CDR3: CASSPGLAGGSDTQYF. The DNA of the CDR3 is TGTGCCAGCAGCCCAGGACTAGCGGGAGGGTCAGATACGCAGTATTTT.